A selection of T cell receptor beta chains follows, all from one sample in a study of PD-1 blockade in classical Hodgkin lymphoma. Some clones are missing from TCRdb's copy, which holds only in-frame ones; the method was immunoSEQ multiplex PCR. Of about 18,000 clones listed, over 75% are singletons. The sequencing used peripheral blood mononuclear cells (PBMCs), collected at baseline. The receptors shown here come from a human donor with classical Hodgkin lymphoma. Each CDR3 is given with its conserved first and last residue. A D gene is named only where the DNA matches it firmly. Clone size is given for some rows only: seen once, a few or many times, or a class if the clone is expanded.

j_call d_call cdr3_length v_call clone_size cdr3_nt cdr3_aa
TRBJ2-5 TRBD2 16 TRBV4-1 . TGCGCCAGCAGCCAGCTGACTAGCGGGGGGCAAGAGACCCAGTACTTC CASSQLTSGGQETQYF
TRBJ1-1 TRBD1 15 TRBV11-2 . TGTGCCAGCAGACGCTCTACAGGGGACGGCACTGAAGCTTTCTTT CASRRSTGDGTEAFF
TRBJ1-4 TRBD1 17 TRBV15 . TGTGCCACCAGCAGATCCGGACAGGGGGCAACTAATGAAAAACTGTTTTTT CATSRSGQGATNEKLFF
TRBJ1-1 . 13 TRBV19 . TGTGCCAGTAGTATAGATGGGAACACTGAAGCTTTCTTT CASSIDGNTEAFF
TRBJ1-1 . 10 TRBV6-1 . TGTGCCAGCAAGGGAACTGAAGCTTTCTTT CASKGTEAFF
TRBJ2-1 . 14 TRBV19 . TGTGCCACCACCAAGGGGGGCGACTACAATGAGCAGTTCTTC CATTKGGDYNEQFF
TRBJ2-1 TRBD2 13 TRBV28 once TGTGCCGGAAGGACTAGCGGGAGGATTGAGCAGTTCTTC CAGRTSGRIEQFF
TRBJ1-2 TRBD1 13 TRBV5-1 once TGCGCCAGCAGCTTGCATCCAGGGGGCGGCTACACCTTC CASSLHPGGGYTF
TRBJ2-7 TRBD2 13 TRBV6-1 . TGTGCCAGCAGTAGCGGGGGGCCGGGGGAGCAGTACTTC CASSSGGPGEQYF
TRBJ1-1 TRBD1 12 TRBV5-1 . TGCGCCAGCAGCCCGACAGGGACTGAAGCTTTCTTT CASSPTGTEAFF
TRBJ1-2 . 13 TRBV5-1 . TGCGCCAGCAGCGACGGGAGGGACTATGGCTACACCTTC CASSDGRDYGYTF
TRBJ2-5 TRBD1 14 TRBV30 . TGTGCCTGGACCCGGGACAGGGTGGGAGAGACCCAGTACTTC CAWTRDRVGETQYF
TRBJ2-1 TRBD2 19 TRBV14 . TGTGCCAGCAGCCAAGTCTCGGGACTAGCGGGAGGCATCTACAATGAGCAGTTCTTC CASSQVSGLAGGIYNEQFF
TRBJ1-5 . 15 TRBV19 . TGTGCCAGTAGTATAAAGGCGAGCGGCAATCAGCCCCAGCATTTT CASSIKASGNQPQHF
TRBJ1-3 . 14 TRBV7-9 . TGTGCCAGCAGCTTAGGTGGATCTGGAAACACCATATATTTT CASSLGGSGNTIYF
TRBJ1-2 TRBD1 15 TRBV7-8 . TGTGCCAGCAGCTTACAGGGACAGGGACGGAGTGGCTACACCTTC CASSLQGQGRSGYTF
TRBJ2-3 . 14 TRBV11-3 . TGTGCCAGCAGCTTAGTTGTTTCGGCAGATACGCAGTATTTT CASSLVVSADTQYF
TRBJ1-1 TRBD1 16 TRBV28 . TGTGCCAGCAGTTTCCGGCACAGGGGGCTGAACACTGAAGCTTTCTTT CASSFRHRGLNTEAFF
TRBJ2-1 TRBD1 15 TRBV7-9 once TGTGCCAGCAGGGAATCCGGGACAGCATACAATGAGCAGTTCTTC CASRESGTAYNEQFF
TRBJ1-6 . 14 TRBV4-1 . TGCGCCAGCAGCCAAGATCTAGGGATGAAGGGCGTAAACTTT CASSQDLGMKGVNF
TRBJ2-5 . 14 TRBV27 . TGTGCCAGCAGTTTTGGGGCACCCCAAGAGACCCAGTACTTC CASSFGAPQETQYF
TRBJ2-5 TRBD2 15 TRBV7-3 . TGTGCCAGCAGCCAAAGGGAGGGATCCCAAGAGACCCAGTACTTC CASSQREGSQETQYF
TRBJ1-3 TRBD1 16 TRBV11-2 . TGTGCCAGCAGCTTAGCTCGGACAGGGGTCGGAAACACCATATATTTT CASSLARTGVGNTIYF
TRBJ1-1 . 14 TRBV5-6 . TGTGCCAGCAGCTATGACCAGTTAAGGGCTGAAGCTTTCTTT CASSYDQLRAEAFF
TRBJ1-5 . 15 TRBV18 . TGTGCCAGCTCACCGGTCCCCGTGGGCAATCAGCCCCAGCATTTT CASSPVPVGNQPQHF
TRBJ1-1 . 14 TRBV5-1 . TGCGCCAGCAGCTCGGACGGACAGAACACTGAAGCTTTCTTT CASSSDGQNTEAFF
TRBJ1-1 . 13 TRBV10-3 . TGTGCCATCAGAAATACTGGGACTTCTGAAGCTTTCTTT CAIRNTGTSEAFF
TRBJ1-5 TRBD1 18 TRBV28 . TGTGCCAGCGTCCCGCCCTCCGGATTAAGACAGGGGATTACGCCCCAGCATTTT CASVPPSGLRQGITPQHF
TRBJ2-3 . 11 TRBV14 . TGTGCCAGCAGCCGGAGCGGCAGGCAGTATTTT CASSRSGRQYF
TRBJ1-4 . 15 TRBV11-2 . TGTGCCAGCAGCACAAACGATCGGGAGGTCGAAAAACTGTTTTTT CASSTNDREVEKLFF
TRBJ2-3 TRBD2 14 TRBV19 . TGTGCCAGTAGTTCCCGGGCGGGAGATGATACGCAGTATTTT CASSSRAGDDTQYF
TRBJ1-1 . 15 TRBV5-1 . TGCGCCAGCAGCTTGGTGTTTAATCCGGGTCCCGAAGCTTTCTTT CASSLVFNPGPEAFF
TRBJ1-2 . 14 TRBV2 . TGTGCCAGCATCCCCGACGGAGGGGCGAACAGCTACACCTTC CASIPDGGANSYTF
TRBJ1-4 TRBD1 14 TRBV4-1 . TGCGCCAGCAGCCAAGACTGGCCAGGGGGCGTACTGTTTTTT CASSQDWPGGVLFF
TRBJ2-5 TRBD2 17 TRBV13 . TGTGCCAGCAGCTGGACTAGCGGGGGGGCATACCAAGAGACCCAGTACTTC CASSWTSGGAYQETQYF
TRBJ1-5 . 17 TRBV28 . TGTGCCAGCAGTTTTTCAGCAACCCCACAGGGAGGTCAGCCCCAGCATTTT CASSFSATPQGGQPQHF
TRBJ2-3 TRBD2 18 TRBV30 . TGTGCCTGGAGTCCTGGACTAGCGGGGGGGCCGGGGACAGATACGCAGTATTTT CAWSPGLAGGPGTDTQYF
TRBJ1-4 . 17 TRBV19 . TGTGCCAGTGACGGAGGAAGGCCGTCGCCAACTAATGAAAAACTGTTTTTT CASDGGRPSPTNEKLFF
TRBJ1-2 . 14 TRBV9 . TGTGCCAGCAGCGGAGCTACAGCGGACGGTGGCTACACCTTC CASSGATADGGYTF
TRBJ2-5 TRBD2 15 TRBV5-6 . TGTGCCAGCAGCTTGGTAGCGGGGGAGGGGAAGACCCAGTACTTC CASSLVAGEGKTQYF
TRBJ2-5 TRBD2 13 TRBV7-7 . TGTGCTAGCAGCGGGACTAGCGCCGAGACCCAGTACTTC CASSGTSAETQYF
TRBJ2-1 TRBD2 17 TRBV5-1 . TGCGCCAGCAGCATCGTCGGACTAGCGGAGACCTACAATGAGCAGTTCTTC CASSIVGLAETYNEQFF
TRBJ2-7 . 15 TRBV9 . TGTGCCAGCAGCGCCCCCGGTAGGAGTGGACTGGAGCAGTACTTC CASSAPGRSGLEQYF
TRBJ2-1 . 12 TRBV5-4 . TGTGCCAGCAGCTTGGGGGCAGATGAGCAGTTCTTC CASSLGADEQFF
TRBJ1-2 . 12 TRBV29-1 . TGCAGCGTTGACGCGAGGGAGGATGGCTACACCTTC CSVDAREDGYTF
TRBJ2-3 . 11 TRBV7-2 . TGTGCCAGCAGCCAAGCAGATACGCAGTATTTT CASSQADTQYF
TRBJ1-6 . 16 TRBV25-1 . TGTGCCAGCAGTGATCAGGGCGATTCCTATAATTCACCCCTCCACTTT CASSDQGDSYNSPLHF
TRBJ2-4 TRBD2 17 TRBV19 . TGTGCCAGTAGTATCCAGACTAGCGGGGGATCCAAAAACATTCAGTACTTC CASSIQTSGGSKNIQYF